The next 27 T cell receptor beta chains were all read from a single sample in a study of T cells after yellow fever vaccination. TCRdb reanalysed the 5' RACE reads using MiXCR and keeps one entry per CDR3 protein. Among some 110,000 distinct CDR3 sequences listed, under 8.5% were seen once. Sequencing used CD4+ T cells sorted from PBMCs, obtained 10 days after the first yellow fever vaccination. These receptors were taken from a man younger than 30 who received the YFV17D yellow fever vaccine.

For this clonotype: Given a much more abundant clone one base away, this may be a read error. The V gene is TRBV28, the J gene TRBJ2-7; D might be TRBD2 (6 bases). There are 15 residues in the CDR3. Trimming pared 6 bases from V and 0 bases from J, leaving 15 bases between. Per the germline V gene, CDR1 is MDHEN and CDR2 is SYDVKM. The CDR3 protein is CASSSGASSSYEQYV. The CDR3 region has the DNA TGTGCCAGCAGCTCGGGAGCTTCAAGCTCCTACGAGCAGTACGTC.

Comments on this clonotype: A much larger clone lies a single base off, so this may be a read error. This chain connects TRBV30 to TRBJ1-2, with 8 bases fitting TRBD1. V dropped 4 bases and J dropped 3; count of bases not matched to a gene: 13. The CDR3 is 16 residues long. Germline V gives CDR1 GTSNPN, CDR2 SVGIG (reference sequence). In DNA, the CDR3 is TGTGCCTGGACCAGGAAAGCAGGGGGCGCTTACTATGGCTACACCTTC. Its translation is CAWTRKAGGAYYGYTF.

This clonotype was detected many times. The chain recombines TRBV20-1 with TRBJ2-5; 10 nucleotides line up with TRBD2. The CDR3 has 14 residues. V lost 3 bases and J lost 4; bases outside the gene matches: 5. Germline CDR1 reads DFQATT; CDR2 reads SNEGSKA (reference sequence). This CDR3 reads CSASPLAGVETQYF. The CDR3 DNA reads as TGCAGTGCTAGTCCTCTAGCGGGGGTAGAGACCCAGTACTTC.

At least ten counts were recorded for this clonotype. This chain uses TRBV3-1 with TRBJ1-6; D gene unclear. Trimming cost V 5 bases and J 8 bases, with 10 bases left between them. CDR1 and CDR2 (germline): LGHDT, YNNKEL (reference sequence). The CDR3 spans 13 residues. The CDR3 region is CASSSQRYSPLHF. DNA of the CDR3: TGTGCCAGCAGCTCTCAACGGTATTCACCCCTCCACTTT.

This clonotype was observed many times. The chain recombines TRBV7-9 with TRBJ1-1; D is ambiguous. Germline V gene data show CDR1 as SEHNR and CDR2 as FQNEAQ (reference sequence). The germline V and J ends were trimmed by 1 base and 1 base, with 16 bases remaining between them. The CDR3 sequence is 17 residues long. The chain's CDR3 is CASSLEGSFRRNTEAFF. CDR3 nucleotides: TGTGCCAGCAGCTTAGAAGGGTCTTTCAGGAGGAACACTGAAGCTTTCTTT.

This clonotype was seen many times. V is TRBV20-1 and J is TRBJ2-1; D possibly matches TRBD1 or TRBD2 (5 bases each). Per germline, CDR1 DFQATT and CDR2 SNEGSKA (reference sequence). The CDR3 loop spans 14 amino acids. V lost 3 bases and J lost 5, with 14 bases in between. The CDR3 sequence: CSASWQGDHNEQFF. CDR3 nucleotides: TGCAGTGCTAGTTGGCAGGGAGATCACAATGAGCAGTTCTTC.

This clonotype was observed at least ten times. This chain connects TRBV7-6 to TRBJ2-5, with TRBD2 as a possible D gene (5 bases). Trimming left V 2 bases short and J 3 bases short, with 10 bases between. Germline V lookup: CDR1 SGHVS, CDR2 FNYEAQ. The CDR3 loop spans 14 amino acids. The CDR3 loop is CASSLSGLKETQYF. The CDR3 nucleotides are TGTGCCAGCAGCTTATCAGGACTTAAAGAGACCCAGTACTTC.

This clonotype has a count of ten or more. The gene calls are TRBV4-2 and TRBJ2-1, with TRBD1 matching 7 bases. CDR1 and CDR2 (germline): LGHNA, YNFKEQ. V trimming: 6 bases; J trimming: 4 bases; junction bases outside the gene matches: 21. The CDR3 extends over 19 amino acids. CDR3 bases: TGTGCCAGCAGTAAACTCCGGGACAGCCGGAAAATCAATTACAATGAGCAGTTCTTC. Translated, it gives CASSKLRDSRKINYNEQFF.

This clonotype was seen ten or more times. The genes are TRBV30 and TRBJ2-3, with 8 nucleotides matching TRBD1. Germline V gene lookup returns CDR1 GTSNPN and CDR2 SVGIG (reference sequence). V gave up 1 base and J gave up 0 bases; unmatched junction bases: 3. This CDR3 comprises 15 residues. This chain's CDR3 is CAWSAGQVSTDTQYF. In DNA form, the CDR3 reads TGTGCCTGGAGTGCGGGACAGGTTAGCACAGATACGCAGTATTTT.

The table lists this clonotype with many counts. J is TRBJ1-2 and V is TRBV20-1; D uncertain. The CDR3 totals 15 residues. V lost 2 bases and J lost 3, with 16 bases in between. Germline V CDR1 and CDR2: DFQATT, SNEGSKA (reference sequence). Here the CDR3 reads CSARSRGTDDYGYTF. CDR3 in DNA: TGCAGTGCTAGAAGTCGGGGAACCGATGACTATGGCTACACCTTC.

This clonotype was seen only a few times. This chain joins TRBV7-2 and TRBJ2-7; maybe TRBD2 (5 bases). Deletions cut 6 bases from V and 1 base from J, with 16 bases between. The germline CDR1 and CDR2 sequences are SGHTA and FQGNSA. The CDR3 sequence is 15 residues long. CDR3 sequence: CASSSSWTVSYEQYF. As DNA, the CDR3 is TGTGCCAGCAGTTCCTCATGGACTGTATCCTACGAGCAGTACTTC.

There are many counts of this clonotype. The rearrangement uses TRBV28 and TRBJ2-3; D is unclear. The CDR3 totals 15 residues. Trimming stripped 1 base from V and 6 bases from J, with 14 bases between. CDR1 is MDHEN and CDR2 is SYDVKM in the germline V gene. The CDR3 DNA sequence: TGTGCCAGCAGTTTATTCTCCGTTGGACCGGATACGCAGTATTTT. This sequence encodes CASSLFSVGPDTQYF.

This clonotype was observed many times. This chain connects TRBV2 to TRBJ2-7; D may correspond to TRBD1 or TRBD2 (5 bases each). V lost 4 bases, J lost 4 bases, and 11 bases lay in between. The germline V gene encodes CDR1 SNHLY and CDR2 FYNNEI. This CDR3 is built from 13 residues. CDR3 loop: CASSAGTGYEQYF. The CDR3 nucleotides are TGTGCCAGCAGTGCGGGGACCGGGTACGAGCAGTACTTC. The whole variable domain, remainder taken from reference TRBV2 and TRBJ2-7, is EPEVTQTPSHQVTQMGQEVILRCVPISNHLYFYWYRQILGQKVEFLVSFYNNEISEKSEIFDDQFSVERPDGSNFTLKIRSTKLEDSAMYFCASSAGTGYEQYFGPGTRLTVT.

In its sample, this clonotype was seen many times. This rearrangement joins TRBV7-2 to TRBJ2-5; D assignment may be TRBD1 or TRBD2 (6 bases each). Per the germline V gene, CDR1 is SGHTA and CDR2 is FQGNSA. This CDR3 comprises 13 residues. V was trimmed by 2 bases and J by 7 bases, leaving 11 bases between them. The CDR3 sequence is CASSLQGRWTQYF. Written as DNA, the CDR3 is TGTGCCAGCAGCTTACAGGGGAGGTGGACCCAGTACTTC.

The sample holds many counts of this clonotype. The chain has TRBV3-1 and TRBJ1-4; 9 nucleotides align to TRBD1. Germline-derived CDR1 and CDR2 are LGHDT and YNNKEL (reference sequence). The trim removed 4 bases at V and 5 bases at J, leaving 5 bases unmatched. This CDR3 region has 15 residues. The CDR3 loop is CASSRATGGNEKLFF. The CDR3 nucleotides read TGTGCCAGCAGCCGGGCGACAGGGGGGAATGAAAAACTGTTTTTT.

Ten or more counts support this clonotype. This chain connects TRBV6-5 to TRBJ1-1; the D is unclear. Germline lookup yields CDR1 MNHEY and CDR2 SVGAGI. Trimming pared 2 bases from V and 0 bases from J, leaving 16 bases between. This CDR3 region has 17 residues. The CDR3 loop reads CASSYTVVRQVNTEAFF. The CDR3 bases are TGTGCCAGCAGTTACACCGTGGTTAGGCAGGTGAACACTGAAGCTTTCTTT.

This clonotype was recorded at least ten times. This chain connects TRBV12-5 to TRBJ1-2; possible D gene TRBD1, 6 bases. This CDR3 contains 17 residues. Trimming took off 3 bases at V and 0 bases at J, with 17 bases between the two ends. The V gene's germline CDR1 is LGHNT and CDR2 FRNRAP. The CDR3 bases are TGTGCTAGTGGTTTTCCTCCGGGGGGCCTTACTAACTATGGCTACACCTTC. This gives the protein CASGFPPGGLTNYGYTF.

V usage is TRBV20-1 and J usage is TRBJ1-5, with D possibly matching TRBD1 (6 bases). Germline V gives CDR1 DFQATT, CDR2 SNEGSKA (reference sequence). V was shortened by 5 bases and J by 6 bases, with 14 bases between the two germline ends. The CDR3 sequence is 13 residues long. This chain's CDR3 is CSASGARRQPQHF. The CDR3 region has the DNA TGCAGTGCTTCAGGGGCGCGGCGTCAGCCCCAGCATTTT.

This clonotype was detected ten times or more. The genes are TRBV6-5 and TRBJ1-4; 8 nucleotides align to TRBD1. The V gene end was trimmed by 6 bases and the J gene end by 4 bases; junction bases not matched to a gene: 4. In germline, CDR1 is MNHEY, CDR2 SVGAGI. The CDR3 has 14 amino acids. CDR3 region: CASSLTGDNEKLFF. The CDR3 nucleotides read TGTGCCAGCAGCTTGACAGGGGATAATGAAAAACTGTTTTTT.

Ten or more counts support this clonotype. V and J are TRBV9 and TRBJ2-7; D assignment may be TRBD1 or TRBD2 (6 bases each). Germline V lookup: CDR1 SGDLS, CDR2 YYNGEE. V lost 0 bases, J lost 0 bases, and 10 bases lay in between. The CDR3 contains 15 residues. CDR3 nucleotide sequence: TGTGCCAGCAGCGTAGAAGGGGGGAGCTCCTACGAGCAGTACTTC. It encodes CASSVEGGSSYEQYF.

This clonotype was counted many times. J is TRBJ2-7 and V is TRBV20-1, with 10 bases matching TRBD2. The CDR3 has 15 amino acids. Germline V gene sequence: CDR1 DFQATT, CDR2 SNEGSKA (reference sequence). Trimming removed 0 bases from V and 5 bases from J; junction bases left unmatched: 7. The CDR3 here is CSARDPLAGDNEQYF. In DNA, the CDR3 is TGCAGTGCTAGAGATCCCCTAGCGGGGGACAACGAGCAGTACTTC.

This clonotype was counted at least ten times. The J gene is TRBJ2-3, the V gene TRBV28; D remains unclear. Germline loops: CDR1 MDHEN, CDR2 SYDVKM. The germline V and J ends were trimmed by 11 bases and 2 bases, with 17 bases remaining between them. This CDR3 is built from 14 residues. The CDR3 DNA follows: TGTGCCGCAGGATCGGGCAGCGCCACAGATACGCAGTATTTT. It encodes CAAGSGSATDTQYF.

This clonotype has ten or more counts. CDR3 in amino acids: CASSTLAGTDTQYF. The DNA of the CDR3 is TGCGCCAGCAGCACCTTAGCGGGCACAGATACGCAGTATTTT. V and J are TRBV5-1 and TRBJ2-3; perhaps TRBD2 as D (6 bases). The V and J ends lost 4 bases and 1 base respectively, with 10 bases between them. This CDR3 has 14 amino acids. Germline V gene data show CDR1 as SGHRS and CDR2 as YFSETQ. The full variable domain, in which reference TRBV5-1 and TRBJ2-3 provide the parts outside the CDR3, is KAGVTQTPRYLIKTRGQQVTLSCSPISGHRSVSWYQQTPGQGLQFLFEYFSETQRNKGNFPGRFSGRQFSNSRSEMNVSTLELGDSALYLCASSTLAGTDTQYFGPGTRLTVL.

The chain couples TRBV7-2 to TRBJ2-3; 7 bases line up with TRBD1. Germline V gene sequence: CDR1 SGHTA, CDR2 FQGNSA. The CDR3 loop spans 15 amino acids. V shed 4 bases and J 1 base; nucleotides not matched to a gene: 5. The CDR3: CASSSGQVGTDTQYF. In DNA form, the CDR3 reads TGTGCCAGCAGCTCCGGACAGGTCGGCACAGATACGCAGTATTTT.

This clonotype was counted at least ten times. The genes are TRBV7-9 and TRBJ1-1; 7 nucleotides match TRBD1. This CDR3 has 12 amino acids. Looked up from germline, CDR1 is SEHNR and CDR2 is FQNEAQ (reference sequence). The V gene end was trimmed by 4 bases and the J gene end by 8 bases; junction bases not matched to a gene: 4. CDR3 sequence: CASSSIQGEAFF. The CDR3 bases are TGTGCCAGCAGCTCGATACAGGGGGAAGCTTTCTTT.

This clonotype was seen repeatedly, ten times or more. The V call is TRBV3-1, the J call TRBJ2-3; 7 bases align to TRBD2. The length of the CDR3 is 16 residues. Germline CDR1 is LGHDT and CDR2 is YNNKEL (reference sequence). Losses at the gene ends were 2 bases for V and 1 base for J; bases not matched to a gene: 6. As DNA, the CDR3 is TGTGCCAGCAGCCAACTAGAGCGGGACCGCACAGATACGCAGTATTTT. Protein product: CASSQLERDRTDTQYF.

This clonotype has more than one count but fewer than ten. The V and J genes are TRBV20-1 and TRBJ2-5; TRBD2 aligns across 14 bases. The CDR3 runs 15 residues. V gave up 8 bases and J gave up 5 bases; unmatched junction bases: 10. Germline V gives CDR1 DFQATT, CDR2 SNEGSKA (reference sequence). CDR3 DNA: TGCAGTCCCACCGGGACTAGCGGGGGCCTCGAGACCCAGTACTTC. This gives the protein CSPTGTSGGLETQYF.